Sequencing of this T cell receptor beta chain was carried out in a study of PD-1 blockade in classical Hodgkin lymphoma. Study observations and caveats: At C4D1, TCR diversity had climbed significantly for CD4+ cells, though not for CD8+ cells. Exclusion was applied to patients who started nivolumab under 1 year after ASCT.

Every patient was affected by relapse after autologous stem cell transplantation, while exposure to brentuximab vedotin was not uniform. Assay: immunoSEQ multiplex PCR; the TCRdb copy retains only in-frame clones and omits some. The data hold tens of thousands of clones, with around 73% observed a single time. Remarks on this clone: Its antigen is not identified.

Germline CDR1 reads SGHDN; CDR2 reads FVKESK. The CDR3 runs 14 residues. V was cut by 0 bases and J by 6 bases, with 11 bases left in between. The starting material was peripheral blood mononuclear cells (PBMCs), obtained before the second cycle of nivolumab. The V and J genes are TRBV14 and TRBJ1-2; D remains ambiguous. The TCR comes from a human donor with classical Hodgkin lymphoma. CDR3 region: CASSQESSGNGYTF. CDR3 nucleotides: TGTGCCAGCAGCCAAGAGAGTTCTGGGAATGGCTACACCTTC.